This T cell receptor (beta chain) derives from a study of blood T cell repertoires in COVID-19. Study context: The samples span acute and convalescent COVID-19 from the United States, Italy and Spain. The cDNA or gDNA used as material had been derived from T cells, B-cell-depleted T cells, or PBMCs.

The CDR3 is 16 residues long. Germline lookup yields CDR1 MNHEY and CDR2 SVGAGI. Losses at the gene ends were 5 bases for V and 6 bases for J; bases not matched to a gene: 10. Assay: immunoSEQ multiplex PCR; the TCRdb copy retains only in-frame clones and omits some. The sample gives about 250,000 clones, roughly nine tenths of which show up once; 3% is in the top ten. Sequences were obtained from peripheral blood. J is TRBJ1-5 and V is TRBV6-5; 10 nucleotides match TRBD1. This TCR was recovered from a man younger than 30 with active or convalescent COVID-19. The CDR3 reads CASSNWDRGGFQPQHF. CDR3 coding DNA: TGTGCCAGCAGTAACTGGGACAGGGGAGGTTTTCAGCCCCAGCATTTT.